This TCR beta chain derives from a study of blood T cells in healthy people across ages. At the level of the study: In model experiments, template switching was able to capture about one barcoded beta molecule for every two T cells that were present.

Study outcomes and limitations: A roughly linear fall in TCR beta diversity per million T cells was seen with increasing age. The study regarded diversity estimates from one million T cells as underestimates.

For the second PCR, which ran for roughly 7 to 11 cycles, a sample-barcoded 5' primer and a J-beta primer mix were used. TCRdb reanalysed the 5' RACE reads using MiXCR and keeps one entry per CDR3 protein. The top ten clones hold approximately 40% of a sample with approximately 600,000 distinct CDR3 sequences, around three fifths of them seen once. For this clonotype: Its antigen is not identified.

Germline values: CDR1 DFQATT, CDR2 SNEGSKA (reference sequence). The length of the CDR3 is 15 residues. V dropped 4 bases and J dropped 4; count of bases not matched to a gene: 8. They isolated at least 7 million PBMCs from each sample. The TCR comes from a man in his sixties in good health. Sequencing was done on a sample of blood. This chain links TRBV20-1 with TRBJ2-5; 11 bases map to TRBD1. As DNA, the CDR3 is TGCAGTGCTATTTGGGACAGGGGGTTTCGAGAGACCCAGTACTTC. Translated: CSAIWDRGFRETQYF.